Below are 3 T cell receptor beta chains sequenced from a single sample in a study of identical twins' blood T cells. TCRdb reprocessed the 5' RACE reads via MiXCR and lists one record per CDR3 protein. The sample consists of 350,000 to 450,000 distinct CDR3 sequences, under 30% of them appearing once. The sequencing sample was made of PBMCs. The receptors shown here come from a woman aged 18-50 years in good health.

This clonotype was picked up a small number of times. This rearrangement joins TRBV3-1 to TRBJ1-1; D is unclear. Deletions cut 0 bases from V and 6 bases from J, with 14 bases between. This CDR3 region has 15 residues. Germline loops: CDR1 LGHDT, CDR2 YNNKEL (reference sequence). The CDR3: CASSQDPVGYAEAFF. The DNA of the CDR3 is TGTGCCAGCAGCCAAGATCCAGTTGGATACGCTGAAGCTTTCTTT. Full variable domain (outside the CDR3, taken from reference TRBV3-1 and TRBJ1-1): DTAVSQTPKYLVTQMGNDKSIKCEQNLGHDTMYWYKQDSKKFLKIMFSYNNKELIINETVPNRFSPKSPDKAHLNLHINSLELGDSAVYFCASSQDPVGYAEAFFGQGTRLTVV.

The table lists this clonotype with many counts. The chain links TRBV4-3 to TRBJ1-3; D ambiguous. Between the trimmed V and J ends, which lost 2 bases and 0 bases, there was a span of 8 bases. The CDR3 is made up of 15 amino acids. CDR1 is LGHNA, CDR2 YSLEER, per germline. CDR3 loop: CASSQNWGSGNTIYF. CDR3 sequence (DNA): TGCGCCAGCAGCCAAAACTGGGGCTCTGGAAACACCATATATTTT.

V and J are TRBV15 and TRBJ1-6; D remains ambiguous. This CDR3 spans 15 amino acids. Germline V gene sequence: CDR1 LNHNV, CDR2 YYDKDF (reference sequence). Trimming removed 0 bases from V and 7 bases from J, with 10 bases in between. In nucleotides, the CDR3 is TGTGCCACCAGCAGAGATCGCGTGATAAATTCACCCCTCCACTTT. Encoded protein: CATSRDRVINSPLHF.